This TCR beta chain appears in the sequencing data of a study of identical twins. As regards this clonotype: The conserved closing phenylalanine or tryptophan is absent in this CDR3, likely reflecting a read error.

Using its own MiXCR run on the 5' RACE reads, TCRdb lists one record per CDR3 protein. The data hold roughly 770,000 distinct CDR3 sequences, with 15% to 20% observed a single time. Trimming stripped 1 base from V and 8 bases from J, with 3 bases between. This CDR3 spans 11 amino acids. Germline-derived CDR1 and CDR2 are LNHNV and YYDKDF (reference sequence). The sample was also linked to a second study, of T cells expressing NK-cell markers.

This TCR was recovered from a woman younger than 35 in good health. The V gene is TRBV15, the J gene TRBJ2-1; D uncertain. The material sequenced was PBMCs. The CDR3 sequence is CATSRGYEQFY. CDR3 coding DNA: TGTGCCACCAGCAGAGGCTATGAGCAGTTCTAC.